What follows are 6 T cell receptor beta chains derived from one specimen sequenced in a study of type 1 regulatory T cells. MiXCR, applied by TCRdb to the reads, yields one record per CDR3 protein. Of tens of thousands of distinct CDR3 sequences in the sample, less than 25% were seen once. Study-level points and caveats: Compared with non-type 1 regulatory T cells, type 1 regulatory T cells showed a more restricted TCR repertoire.

No antigens are known for them. Sequencing was performed on cultured type 1 regulatory T (Tr1) cells, either the whole culture or a sorted fraction (not recorded which). These TCRs come from a human donor in good health.

This clonotype was picked up a small number of times. CDR3 sequence reads: CASSPITSGGLYNEQFF. CDR3 DNA sequence: TGCGCCAGCAGCCCAATAACTAGCGGGGGCCTCTACAATGAGCAGTTCTTC. This rearrangement joins TRBV5-1 to TRBJ2-1; 11 positions agree with TRBD2. CDR3 length: 17 amino acids. Germline CDR1 reads SGHRS; CDR2 reads YFSETQ. Trimming cost V 4 bases and J 3 bases; bases outside gene matches: 9.

The chain carries TRBV5-6 and TRBJ2-1; TRBD2 matches at 8 bases. CDR1 is SGHDT and CDR2 is YYEEEE in the germline V gene. The junction had 4 bases not matched to a gene; V was cut back by 4 bases and J by 4 bases. This CDR3 has 14 residues. The CDR3 region has the DNA TGTGCCAGCAGCCGGACTAGCAGGTACAATGAGCAGTTCTTC. Its protein is CASSRTSRYNEQFF.

This clonotype was counted a few times. The genes are TRBV5-1 and TRBJ2-5, with D tentatively TRBD1 or TRBD2 (5 bases each). Germline loops: CDR1 SGHRS, CDR2 YFSETQ. The CDR3 length is 11 residues. Deletions cut 3 bases from V and 6 bases from J, with 6 bases between. In DNA form, the CDR3 reads TGCGCCAGCAGCTCGGGGCAGACCCAGTACTTC. Its protein product is CASSSGQTQYF.

This clonotype has a handful of counts. The chain couples TRBV9 to TRBJ1-6; D might be TRBD1 (6 bases). Germline values: CDR1 SGDLS, CDR2 YYNGEE. The CDR3 spans 17 residues. V was shortened by 3 bases and J by 9 bases, with 22 bases between the two germline ends. The CDR3 DNA sequence: TGTGCCAGCAGCGGGTACGGTGGAACAGGGCTGGTTTCACCCCTCCACTTT. Its translation is CASSGYGGTGLVSPLHF.

The chain carries TRBV10-3 and TRBJ2-2; D is unresolved. The CDR3 spans 13 residues. CDR1 is ENHRY, CDR2 SYGVKD, per germline. V lost 3 bases to trimming and J lost 1 base, with 3 bases between them. The CDR3 DNA sequence: TGTGCCATCAGTGACCGGAACACCGGGGAGCTGTTTTTT. Protein: CAISDRNTGELFF.

This clonotype was counted at least ten times. The chain links TRBV18 to TRBJ2-5; the match to TRBD1 covers 8 bases. V trimming: 3 bases; J trimming: 5 bases; junction bases outside the gene matches: 5. The CDR3 sequence is 14 residues long. Germline-derived CDR1 and CDR2 are KGHSH and LQKENI. The CDR3 sequence: CASSPQGASETQYF. CDR3 bases: TGTGCCAGCTCACCTCAGGGGGCCTCGGAGACCCAGTACTTC.